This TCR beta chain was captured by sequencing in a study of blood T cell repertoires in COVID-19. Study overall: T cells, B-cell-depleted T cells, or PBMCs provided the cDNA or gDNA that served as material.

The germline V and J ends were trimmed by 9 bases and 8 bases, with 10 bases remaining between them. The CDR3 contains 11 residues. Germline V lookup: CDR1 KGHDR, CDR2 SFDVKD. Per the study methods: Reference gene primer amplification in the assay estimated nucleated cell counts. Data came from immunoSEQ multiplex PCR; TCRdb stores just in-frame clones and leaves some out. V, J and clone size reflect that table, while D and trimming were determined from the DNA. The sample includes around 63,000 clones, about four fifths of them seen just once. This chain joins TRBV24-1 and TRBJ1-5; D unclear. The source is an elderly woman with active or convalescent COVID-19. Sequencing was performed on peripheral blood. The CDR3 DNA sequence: TGTGCCACCGGAGTAGGCAAGCCCCAGCATTTT. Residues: CATGVGKPQHF.